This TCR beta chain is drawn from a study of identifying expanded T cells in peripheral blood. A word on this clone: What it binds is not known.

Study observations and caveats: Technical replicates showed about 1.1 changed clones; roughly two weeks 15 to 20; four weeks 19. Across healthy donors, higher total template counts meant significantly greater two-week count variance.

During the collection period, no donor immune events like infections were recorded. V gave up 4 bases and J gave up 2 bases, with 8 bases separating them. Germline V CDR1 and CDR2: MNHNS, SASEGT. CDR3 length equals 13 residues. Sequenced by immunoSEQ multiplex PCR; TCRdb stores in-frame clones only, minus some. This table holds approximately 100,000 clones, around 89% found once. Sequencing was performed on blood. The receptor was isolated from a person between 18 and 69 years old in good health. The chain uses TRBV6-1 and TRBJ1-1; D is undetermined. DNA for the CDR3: TGTGCCAGCAGTGTCGTATCCAACACTGAAGCTTTCTTT. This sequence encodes CASSVVSNTEAFF.